The rows below give T cell receptor beta chains drawn from one sample of a study of T cell responses to AZD1222 COVID-19 vaccine. Sequencing was performed with immunoSEQ multiplex PCR; in TCRdb, only in-frame clones are kept and a portion is missing. The sample includes around 120,000 clones, just over 85% of them seen just once. Sequenced material: peripheral blood, taken on day 0 of AZD1222 vaccination. The receptors here all came from an adult in good health. The conserved cysteine and the conserved F or W are not part of the CDR3 here. Each record gives: J gene, V gene, CDR3 protein.

j_gene: TRBJ1-2; v_gene: TRBV12-3/TRBV12-4; CDR3aa: ASSAGTGAGYT
j_gene: TRBJ1-2; v_gene: TRBV23-1; CDR3aa: ASCPPAFGYT
j_gene: TRBJ1-5; v_gene: TRBV19; CDR3aa: ASQRDPLDYSNQPQH
j_gene: TRBJ2-2; v_gene: TRBV7-9; CDR3aa: ASSLAGPNTGELF
j_gene: TRBJ1-2; v_gene: TRBV28; CDR3aa: ASTSPRQDRGYT
j_gene: TRBJ1-6; v_gene: TRBV7-2; CDR3aa: ASTDGQGANSPLH
j_gene: TRBJ1-1; v_gene: TRBV9; CDR3aa: ASSVERGPLHEAF
j_gene: TRBJ1-2; v_gene: TRBV28; CDR3aa: ASSLGGQMSYGYT
j_gene: TRBJ1-2; v_gene: TRBV7-6; CDR3aa: ASSLAGSFYGYT
j_gene: TRBJ2-6; v_gene: TRBV5-5; CDR3aa: ASRPSASGAGANVLT
j_gene: TRBJ1-2; v_gene: TRBV11-1; CDR3aa: ASSPGTGGHYGYT
j_gene: TRBJ2-1; v_gene: TRBV11-1; CDR3aa: ASSSETYNEQF
j_gene: TRBJ1-2; v_gene: TRBV7-9; CDR3aa: ASSLAGNYGYT
j_gene: TRBJ1-1; v_gene: TRBV18; CDR3aa: ASSPRGSNTEAF
j_gene: TRBJ2-5; v_gene: TRBV5-6; CDR3aa: ASSLELAGAKETQY
j_gene: TRBJ2-7; v_gene: TRBV19; CDR3aa: ASSILAGDTYEQY
j_gene: TRBJ2-1; v_gene: TRBV6-5; CDR3aa: ASGRYRTYNEQF
j_gene: TRBJ1-2; v_gene: TRBV4-1; CDR3aa: ASSQDRGANYGYT
j_gene: TRBJ1-3; v_gene: TRBV18; CDR3aa: ASSPGAAGGNTIY
j_gene: TRBJ1-5; v_gene: TRBV6-5; CDR3aa: ASRTKGRKQPQH
j_gene: TRBJ2-7; v_gene: TRBV28; CDR3aa: ASGSGQLYEQY
j_gene: TRBJ2-6; v_gene: TRBV27; CDR3aa: ASSLRVSHFGANVLT
j_gene: TRBJ1-4; v_gene: TRBV6-2/TRBV6-3; CDR3aa: ASSYTSSRTNEKLF
j_gene: TRBJ1-1; v_gene: TRBV7-2; CDR3aa: ASSLERQGAGGTEAF
j_gene: TRBJ1-1; v_gene: TRBV27; CDR3aa: ASSLLTGNEAF
j_gene: TRBJ1-1; v_gene: TRBV18; CDR3aa: ASSPDKDTEAF
j_gene: TRBJ1-2; v_gene: TRBV3-1/TRBV3-2; CDR3aa: ASSQNGNYGYT
j_gene: TRBJ2-2; v_gene: TRBV9; CDR3aa: ASTLKPGGLNTGELF
j_gene: TRBJ1-1; v_gene: TRBV4-1; CDR3aa: ASSQEGSGLNEAF
j_gene: TRBJ1-2; v_gene: TRBV9; CDR3aa: ASSAPRMGTYGYT
j_gene: TRBJ1-1; v_gene: TRBV16; CDR3aa: ASSLDRGNTEAF
j_gene: TRBJ2-7; v_gene: TRBV11-2; CDR3aa: ASSFSHYEQY
j_gene: TRBJ1-2; v_gene: TRBV19; CDR3aa: ASSSRQDYGYT
j_gene: TRBJ1-1; v_gene: TRBV11-2; CDR3aa: ASSFYRIRNTEAF
j_gene: TRBJ2-7; v_gene: TRBV3-1/TRBV3-2; CDR3aa: ASSQDPGTAGAYEQY
j_gene: TRBJ1-5; v_gene: TRBV6-4; CDR3aa: ATHDSGTGPLPDQPQH
j_gene: TRBJ1-1; v_gene: TRBV11-3; CDR3aa: ASSSGQGRTEAF
j_gene: TRBJ2-7; v_gene: TRBV18; CDR3aa: ASSTSGDYGEQY
j_gene: TRBJ2-1; v_gene: TRBV6-4; CDR3aa: ASSDSIGEQF
j_gene: TRBJ1-3; v_gene: TRBV4-1; CDR3aa: ASSQDGRGSGNTIY
j_gene: TRBJ1-2; v_gene: TRBV7-2; CDR3aa: ASSLASGGDYGYT
j_gene: TRBJ1-2; v_gene: TRBV27; CDR3aa: ASSDGRNRGYT
j_gene: TRBJ2-7; v_gene: TRBV11-2; CDR3aa: ASSLAGYEQY
j_gene: TRBJ1-1; v_gene: TRBV19; CDR3aa: ASSMAGQIVNTEAF
j_gene: TRBJ1-4; v_gene: TRBV9; CDR3aa: ASSVGVQESWNEKLF
j_gene: TRBJ1-6; v_gene: TRBV6-1; CDR3aa: ASSDSVGQAYSPLH
j_gene: TRBJ2-7; v_gene: TRBV24-1; CDR3aa: ATSRWTEQY
j_gene: TRBJ2-5; v_gene: TRBV2; CDR3aa: ASGRDSQETQY